What follows are 28 T cell receptor beta chains derived from one specimen sequenced in a study of post-analysis software for immune sequencing data. Included in the TCR beta cDNA libraries were unique molecular identifiers. TCRdb re-called the PCR reads through MiXCR, storing one row per CDR3 protein. This sample has more than 350,000 distinct CDR3 sequences, with about 39% found just once. Their cognate antigens are unknown. Study results and limitations: Five TRBV segments occurring more often in patients than controls included TRBV5-6, TRBV5-1 and TRBV20-1.

The specimen sequenced was blood. Source of these receptors: a girl aged 2 to 10 with multiple sclerosis.

The chain has TRBV30 and TRBJ1-1; maybe TRBD1 (5 bases). Germline V CDR1 and CDR2: GTSNPN, SVGIG (reference sequence). Trimming shortened V by 3 bases and J by 4 bases, and 9 bases separated the two germline ends. The CDR3 extends over 12 amino acids. The CDR3: CAWRGVGTEAFF. The CDR3 nucleotides read TGTGCCTGGAGGGGGGTGGGCACTGAAGCTTTCTTT.

The rearrangement links TRBV20-1 to TRBJ2-1; TRBD1 is a possible D gene (6 bases). Trimming took off 4 bases at V and 0 bases at J, with 13 bases between the two ends. CDR1 DFQATT and CDR2 SNEGSKA come from the germline V gene (reference sequence). The CDR3 consists of 15 residues. The CDR3 DNA reads TGCAGTGCTATTTCCGGGACAAACTCCTACAATGAGCAGTTCTTC. Translating it yields CSAISGTNSYNEQFF.

The chain is built from TRBV19 and TRBJ2-1; 9 positions agree with TRBD1. V shed 4 bases and J 5 bases; nucleotides not matched to a gene: 3. This CDR3 has 14 residues. Germline-derived CDR1 and CDR2 are LNHDA and SQIVND (reference sequence). CDR3 coding DNA: TGTGCCAGTAGTACCGGACAGGGGAACAATGAGCAGTTCTTC. This translates into CASSTGQGNNEQFF.

This clonotype has a handful of counts. The chain uses TRBV7-2 and TRBJ2-3; 9 bases fit TRBD2. The ends lost 2 bases at V and 5 bases at J; junction bases unmatched: 8. Germline V gene data show CDR1 as SGHTA and CDR2 as FQGNSA. The CDR3 has 16 residues. The CDR3 DNA sequence: TGTGCCAGCAGCTTATCATCGAGCGGGAGGATAGATACGCAGTATTTT. Its protein product is CASSLSSSGRIDTQYF.

The genes are TRBV20-1 and TRBJ2-1; 12 positions match TRBD2. Unmatched junction bases numbered 10, after V lost 6 bases and J lost 10 bases. The CDR3 has 14 amino acids. Germline V CDR1 and CDR2: DFQATT, SNEGSKA (reference sequence). CDR3 nucleotide sequence: TGCAGTGCAACCGGACTAGCGGGACGTCGGGAGCAGTTCTTC. This sequence encodes CSATGLAGRREQFF.

This clonotype showed up just a few times. This rearrangement joins TRBV28 to TRBJ1-4; a possible D gene is TRBD1 (5 bases). Germline V gene sequence: CDR1 MDHEN, CDR2 SYDVKM. V was cut by 5 bases and J by 3 bases, with 13 bases left in between. The CDR3 consists of 15 residues. The CDR3 nucleotides are TGTGCCAGCAGTGATGCGGGGGGAGCTAATGAAAAACTGTTTTTT. This encodes CASSDAGGANEKLFF.

The sample holds a few counts of this clonotype. The chain employs TRBV29-1 and TRBJ2-7, with 7 bases lining up with TRBD1. Germline CDR1 and CDR2: SQVTM and ANQGSEA. V was pared by 2 bases and J by 3 bases, with 13 bases of the junction left unmatched. This CDR3 has 16 amino acids. The CDR3 protein is CSVEFFGRQGSYEQYF. In DNA, the CDR3 is TGCAGCGTTGAATTTTTTGGGCGACAGGGTAGCTACGAGCAGTACTTC.

This clonotype showed up just a few times. This rearrangement joins TRBV9 to TRBJ2-1; 7 bases fit TRBD1. CDR1 is SGDLS and CDR2 is YYNGEE in the germline V gene. The CDR3 sequence is 15 residues long. With 4 bases clipped from V and 8 bases from J, the junction kept 12 bases outside the gene matches. The DNA of the CDR3 is TGTGCCAGCAGCCCCGTTAGGGACAGCGCATATGAGCAGTTCTTC. It codes for CASSPVRDSAYEQFF.

CDR3 DNA: TGTGCCAGCAGCTTAGATGGGGGATGGACCGGGGAGCTGTTTTTT. Translation: CASSLDGGWTGELFF. The chain combines TRBV11-2 with TRBJ2-2; D tentatively fits TRBD1 or TRBD2 (5 bases each). CDR3 length: 15 residues. Germline V gene sequence: CDR1 SGHAT, CDR2 FQNNGV. The ends were cut back, 0 bases at V and 5 bases at J, with 10 bases in the middle.

There are a few counts of this clonotype. This chain connects TRBV5-6 to TRBJ1-2, with D unclear. V lost 0 bases, J lost 5 bases, and 11 bases lay in between. The CDR3 length is 14 residues. Per germline, CDR1 SGHDT and CDR2 YYEEEE. CDR3 bases: TGTGCCAGCAGCTTGGGGGCACACCCGTATGGCTACACCTTC. It specifies CASSLGAHPYGYTF.

This clonotype was seen repeatedly, ten times or more. The rearrangement uses TRBV9 and TRBJ2-1, with D maybe TRBD2 (7 bases). Per the germline V gene, CDR1 is SGDLS and CDR2 is YYNGEE. The V end lost 0 bases, the J end lost 8 bases, and 12 bases lay between the germline ends. The CDR3 is 14 amino acids. The DNA for the CDR3 is TGTGCCAGCAGCGTAGTGGGGGGGGCGCATGAGCAGTTCTTC. It is translated as CASSVVGGAHEQFF.

This clonotype was detected once. The gene calls are TRBV20-1 and TRBJ2-3, with D possibly being TRBD1 (5 bases). V was clipped by 0 bases and J by 6 bases, with 19 bases between them. This CDR3 has 16 amino acids. Germline V CDR1 and CDR2: DFQATT, SNEGSKA (reference sequence). The CDR3 spells CSAREATGGARDTQYF. The DNA for the CDR3 is TGCAGTGCTAGAGAAGCGACGGGTGGGGCGCGCGATACGCAGTATTTT.

J is TRBJ2-1 and V is TRBV4-1, with D maybe TRBD2 (5 bases). Germline CDR1 MGHRA, CDR2 YSYEKL. V dropped 8 bases and J dropped 0 bases, with 11 bases sitting between them. The length of the CDR3 is 14 residues. The CDR3 sequence: CASGAVSSYNEQFF. The CDR3 DNA is TGCGCCAGCGGAGCGGTTAGCTCCTACAATGAGCAGTTCTTC.

This clonotype was observed a single time. The chain combines TRBV7-3 with TRBJ1-6; 8 bases map to TRBD1. There are 14 residues in the CDR3. The V and J ends lost 3 bases and 8 bases, in that order; junction bases with no gene match: 3. Germline CDR1 is SGHTA and CDR2 is FQGTGA. The CDR3 region has the DNA TGTGCCAGCAGCTTGGGACAGGATTATTCACCCCTCCACTTT. Its translation is CASSLGQDYSPLHF.

The genes are TRBV5-1 and TRBJ2-7; 14 bases are a match to TRBD2. There are 15 residues in the CDR3. The J segment lost 4 bases and the V segment lost 4 bases, leaving 4 bases of the junction unmatched. Germline values: CDR1 SGHRS, CDR2 YFSETQ. CDR3 sequence: CASSPGLAGEYEQYF. Written as DNA, the CDR3 is TGCGCCAGCAGCCCGGGACTAGCGGGAGAATACGAGCAGTACTTC.

Remarks on this clonotype: Mismatch with germline at one junction end may stem from a read error. In nucleotides, the CDR3 is TGTGCCAGCGGCTTGGTTGTAGGGACCTACGAGCAGTACTTC. Its translation is CASGLVVGTYEQYF. The chain uses TRBV5-5 and TRBJ2-7; D not resolved. Germline loops: CDR1 SGHKS, CDR2 YYEKEE (reference sequence). This CDR3 spans 14 amino acids.

The chain employs TRBV7-9 and TRBJ1-1; D is uncertain. V shed 1 base and J shed 6 bases, with 15 bases lying between them. The germline V gene has CDR1 SEHNR and CDR2 FQNEAQ (reference sequence). The CDR3 runs 15 residues. The CDR3 sequence is CASSLVFSEGPEAFF. The CDR3 DNA reads as TGTGCCAGCAGCTTAGTTTTTTCTGAAGGCCCTGAAGCTTTCTTT.

For the CDR3, the DNA is TGTGCCAGCAGTCCCCAACCCATCGGACAGGGGTATCAGCCCCAGCATTTT. This codes for CASSPQPIGQGYQPQHF. The chain recombines TRBV12-3 or TRBV12-4 with TRBJ1-5, with 9 nucleotides matching TRBD1. V lost 5 bases to trimming and J lost 5 bases; unmatched junction nucleotides: 13. The CDR3 is made up of 17 amino acids.

There are a few counts of this clonotype. J is TRBJ2-7 and V is TRBV7-2; D is ambiguous. V shed 5 bases and J shed 2 bases, with 16 bases lying between them. Germline V gene lookup returns CDR1 SGHTA and CDR2 FQGNSA. The length of the CDR3 is 15 residues. DNA of the CDR3: TGTGCCAGCAGCCACGGCCGCGAACTAACCTACGAGCAGTACTTC. This translates into CASSHGRELTYEQYF.

This CDR3 reads CASSRSYQETQYF. CDR3 coding DNA: TGTGCCAGCAGCCGGTCGTACCAAGAGACCCAGTACTTC. V gene TRBV7-9 combines with J gene TRBJ2-5; D is unclear. CDR1 is SEHNR and CDR2 is FQNEAQ in the germline V gene (reference sequence). This CDR3 region has 13 residues. V was clipped by 5 bases and J by 0 bases, with 7 bases between them.

The rearrangement links TRBV10-3 to TRBJ2-1, with D uncertain. Germline V gives CDR1 ENHRY, CDR2 SYGVKD. Trimming took off 6 bases at V and 6 bases at J, with 12 bases between the two ends. This CDR3 comprises 13 residues. CDR3 coding DNA: TGTGCCATCAGAACCTTACACCTCAATGAGCAGTTCTTC. It codes for CAIRTLHLNEQFF.

The V call is TRBV11-2, the J call TRBJ2-1; 12 bases are a match to TRBD1. Unmatched junction bases numbered 7, after V lost 5 bases and J lost 2 bases. CDR1 and CDR2 (germline): SGHAT, FQNNGV. This CDR3 comprises 17 residues. CDR3 amino acids: CASSVGTGGWTYNEQFF. CDR3 bases: TGTGCCAGCAGCGTGGGGACAGGGGGCTGGACCTACAATGAGCAGTTCTTC.

This clonotype came up a few times. V and J are TRBV20-1 and TRBJ2-1, with a possible D match to TRBD1 (6 bases). This CDR3 has 14 residues. Trimming left V 5 bases short and J 7 bases short, with 18 bases between. CDR1 DFQATT and CDR2 SNEGSKA come from the germline V gene (reference sequence). The CDR3 DNA reads TGCAGTGCTGATCCGGAAGGGGGTGGGAATGAGCAGTTCTTC. This gives the protein CSADPEGGGNEQFF.

This clonotype was recorded a few times. This chain uses TRBV12-3 or TRBV12-4 with TRBJ1-2, with TRBD1 as a possible D gene (5 bases). V was pared by 5 bases and J by 8 bases, with 21 bases between. The CDR3 sequence is 15 residues long. CDR3: CASSTGTPDMQGYTF. In DNA, the CDR3 is TGTGCCAGCAGTACCGGGACCCCGGACATGCAGGGCTACACCTTC.

The chain joins TRBV15 to TRBJ1-5, with D tentatively TRBD1 (5 bases). CDR3 length: 15 residues. V was pared by 0 bases and J by 4 bases, with 10 bases between. Germline loops: CDR1 LNHNV, CDR2 YYDKDF (reference sequence). For the CDR3, the DNA is TGTGCCACCAGCAGAGAGCAGGGCACGAATCAGCCCCAGCATTTT. This encodes CATSREQGTNQPQHF.

This clonotype was counted between two and nine times. The rearrangement uses TRBV20-1 and TRBJ2-1, with TRBD2 identical over 7 bases. Per the germline V gene, CDR1 is DFQATT and CDR2 is SNEGSKA (reference sequence). Unmatched junction bases numbered 5, after V lost 7 bases and J lost 5 bases. The CDR3 extends over 12 amino acids. As DNA, the CDR3 is TGCAGTGAGGAGCGGGACCACAATGAGCAGTTCTTC. Translated: CSEERDHNEQFF.

This clonotype was found a few times. The chain recombines TRBV7-9 with TRBJ2-7; D might be TRBD2 (6 bases). The V end lost 4 bases, the J end lost 3 bases, and 13 bases lay between the germline ends. CDR1 and CDR2 (germline): SEHNR, FQNEAQ (reference sequence). This CDR3 contains 14 residues. The CDR3 DNA reads TGTGCCAGCAGCTCCCGGGGGAGGATCTACGAGCAGTACTTC. It codes for CASSSRGRIYEQYF.

The genes are TRBV6-5 and TRBJ1-2, with D tentatively TRBD1 (5 bases). This CDR3 is built from 13 residues. Trimming cost V 7 bases and J 0 bases, with 9 bases left between them. The germline gives CDR1 MNHEY, CDR2 SVGAGI. CDR3 amino acids: CASISGTNYGYTF. In DNA, the CDR3 is TGTGCCAGCATTTCAGGGACTAACTATGGCTACACCTTC.